The clone carrying this TCR beta chain was seen only a few times. Its antigen remains unknown. Different DNA sequences within this sample yield the same CDR3. The germline V gene encodes CDR1 MDHEN and CDR2 SYDVKM. The CDR3 length is 16 residues. Unmatched junction bases numbered 13, after V lost 4 bases and J lost 9 bases. The data derive from a study of cytomegalovirus exposure and HLA in healthy donors. The study, taken as a whole, reports: Some segments of the V type, notably TRBV6-2 and TRBV6-3, were excluded as indistinguishable.

PCR used 60 Vbeta primers and 13 Jbeta primers. The repertoire was sequenced with immunoSEQ multiplex PCR; TCRdb's copy has only in-frame clones and lacks some. The sample includes roughly 92,000 clones, around 8% seen only once; the top ten take approximately 2.4%. The chain carries TRBV28 and TRBJ2-1; 9 nucleotides align to TRBD2. This clonotype was sampled from a middle-aged man in good health and CMV-seronegative. Sequencing was done on a sample of PBMCs. CDR3 protein: CASSSGLAGSYGEQFF. The CDR3 region has the DNA TGTGCCAGCAGTTCCGGCCTAGCGGGGTCGTATGGTGAGCAGTTCTTC.